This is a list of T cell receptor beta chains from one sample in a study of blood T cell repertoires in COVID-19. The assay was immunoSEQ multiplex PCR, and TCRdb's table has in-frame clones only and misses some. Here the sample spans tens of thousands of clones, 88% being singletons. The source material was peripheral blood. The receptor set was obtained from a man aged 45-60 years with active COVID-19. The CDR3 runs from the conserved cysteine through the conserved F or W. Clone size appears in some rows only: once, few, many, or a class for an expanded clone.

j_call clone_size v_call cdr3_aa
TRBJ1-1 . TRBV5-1 CASTWRQNTEAFF
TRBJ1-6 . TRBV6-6 CASNNLADSPLHF
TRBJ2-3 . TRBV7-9 CASSFKDTQYF
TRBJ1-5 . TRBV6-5 CASSLGQGNQPQHF
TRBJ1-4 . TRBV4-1 CASSHPATNEKLFF
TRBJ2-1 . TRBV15 CATRSSGIYNEQFF
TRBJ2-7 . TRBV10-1 CASRGEDRLYEQYF
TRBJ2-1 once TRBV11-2 CASSSSLDEQFF
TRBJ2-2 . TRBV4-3 CASSQGPPGRGGRELFF
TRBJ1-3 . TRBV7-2 CASSPSISGNTIYF
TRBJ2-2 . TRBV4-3 CASSRRTGGDTGELFF
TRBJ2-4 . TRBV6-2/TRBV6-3 CASSRSGVAKNIQYF
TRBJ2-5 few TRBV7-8 CASSPGQGFTETQYF